This TCR beta chain was captured by sequencing in a study of beta chain features in type 1 diabetes (dated by TCRdb to between 2017 and 2018). Regarding the complete study: No differences in mean age, gender distribution, total cell number or subset yield were found between patients and healthy donors. A total of 90 million to 120 million sorted cells were examined across all samples, and a strong correlation was observed between cell number per subset and RNA yield. The study compared TCRB repertoires of sorted circulating CD4+ T cell subsets between recently diagnosed type 1 diabetes patients and matched healthy donors. Naive and central memory subsets were obtained from all 30 or so donors, but regulatory and stem cell-like memory subsets were isolated from only 8 patients and roughly eight healthy donors. The full study reports these points: Because cDNA was sequenced instead of genomic DNA, highly expressing activated cells could be over-represented, though the groups showed no difference in activation or CD3 levels. Naive, central memory and regulatory TCRB repertoires appeared to be more alike among patients than among healthy donors. Only small numbers of individuals were included in the HLA sub-analyses, which left unresolved whether HLA type had any influence on TCRB rearrangement. At VDJ recombination sites, type 1 diabetes patients had fewer insertions and more deleted nucleotides, which implies abnormalities in thymic rearrangement. Type 1 diabetes patients showed a moderate but significant shortening of TCRB CDR3 length in all four CD4+ subsets. PCR may preferentially amplify shorter templates, but because patient and control samples were amplified and corrected together, any resulting skew would affect both groups equally.

The entire amount of isolated RNA was reverse transcribed using the High Capacity cDNA Reverse Transcription Kit, so the sequenced TCRB transcripts were expressed ones. Naive, central memory and regulatory T cell samples underwent deep immunoSEQ sequencing, averaging around 4 million total reads per sample. Sorted cells were lysed in RLT buffer, and RNA was extracted using DNase-treated RNeasy Micro or Mini kits according to cell number. To prevent cross-contamination, every cell subset was processed on its own, while patient and healthy donor samples were processed together. The immunoSEQ multiplex PCR was used to amplify TCRB sequences from cDNA, generating 87-bp fragments that spanned the CDR3 region. Amplicons were sequenced on the Illumina HiSeq platform. From the authors' description of their analysis: Synthetic template baselines were used to correct PCR bias computationally, reads within Hamming distance 2 were collapsed, and singletons that could not be merged were discarded. Reads were aligned against IMGT to assign V, D and J genes, CDR3 length and insertions or deletions at six rearrangement sites. Clonotype counts were normalized to sorted cell number within each subset before computing true diversity and Gini coefficients with the tcR R package. Repertoire sharing was quantified using the overlap coefficient calculated on TCRB nucleotide sequences. Out-of-frame TCRB sequences from naive cells were analyzed to stand in for the pre-selection repertoire. In its TCRdb copy, this immuneACCESS table keeps in-frame sequences only and misses some clones. Where compared with another copy, unresolved V genes explain less than half of these, and the others have no known cause. That table gives V, J and clone size, and the DNA gave D and trimming. This sample gives about 400,000 clones in total; around 13% of them show up just once. Together, the top ten hold more than 0.015% of the sample.

Inclusive of the bounding cysteine and phenylalanine, the CDR3 is 13 residues long. This entry keeps only the CDR3 DNA: 39 bases, framed from base 1. The germline V gene yields ENHRY for CDR1 and SYGVKD for CDR2. Deletion took 6 bases off V and 7 bases off J, with a span of 16 bases between the germline ends. With regard to this clone: Its antigen is still unknown. Base qualities are not provided; no much larger clone lies one nucleotide away.

Each donor gave one peripheral blood draw, averaging roughly 100 mL, which was collected into heparinised tubes. A BD FACSAria II was used to sort naive, central memory, regulatory and stem cell-like memory CD4+ T cells with a panel that included CD45RO, CCR7, CD25, CD127, CD95 and CD27. Every sorted population had a purity above 95%. PBMCs were separated immediately by Lymphoprep density gradient centrifugation and were stained directly, without being cultured. So that batch effects would be minimized, each experiment stained and sorted samples in pairs, pairing one healthy donor with one patient.

The specimen was naive CD4+ T cells from blood. The meaning of the sample's cell subset or site label: true naive CD4+ T cells. The receptor was derived from a man in his late teens or twenties in good health. The V and J genes are TRBV10-3 and TRBJ2-7; TRBD2 could be the D gene, as 6 bases match. In nucleotide form, the sequence is TGTGCCATCAGCGGGGTCGGGGGAGGAGAGCAGTACTTC. Its product reads: CAISGVGGGEQYF.